A selection of T cell receptor beta chains follows, all from one sample in a study of graft-versus-host responses after intestinal transplantation. Their antigens remain unidentified. Only in-frame clones appear in the TCRdb table, and some are missing; sequencing was by immunoSEQ multiplex PCR. The data show over 120,000 clones, around nine tenths seen once. This sample comprised unstimulated CD4+ T cells sorted from spleen or lymph node cells, obtained before intestinal transplant. The receptor set was obtained from a human donor who received an intestinal transplant. Each CDR3 is given without its conserved first and last residue.

TRBJ1-6 | TRBV20-1 | SAGRNSPLH
TRBJ1-3 | TRBV6-6 | ATGPWDTIY
TRBJ1-5 | TRBV11-2 | ASSSTGHNQPQH
TRBJ2-7 | TRBV28 | ASSLRGLSYEQY
TRBJ2-1 | TRBV7-2 | ASSWTSGRASGNEQF
TRBJ2-2 | TRBV5-1 | ASSLDRAGEPF
TRBJ2-1 | TRBV7-3 | ASSLSPLQGASHNEQF
TRBJ2-7 | TRBV15 | ATSRDVGGQGSYEQY
TRBJ1-1 | TRBV28 | ASRLNTEAF
TRBJ2-1 | TRBV7-2 | ASSPQITSGRVDEQF
TRBJ1-5 | TRBV18 | ASSPGDHQPQH
TRBJ2-2 | TRBV9 | ASSARGANTGELF